These 15 T cell receptor beta chains came from one sample sequenced in a study of human T cells and chemical hapten exposure. A single record per CDR3 protein comes from TCRdb applying MiXCR to the RACE reads. Of over 150,000 distinct CDR3 sequences in the sample, about a quarter were seen once. Time point specified: patch test 3, about 24 weeks after DPC sensitization. Treatment reported: therapeutic diphenylcyclopropenone sensitization with weekly scalp DPC. The sample was whole blood, taken in connection with sensitization to the hapten diphenylcyclopropenone (DPC). The receptors originated from a woman younger than 30 with alopecia areata. Some clones in this sample may be carry-over from other donors' samples.

CDR3 region: CASSFPGVFYEQYF. DNA for the CDR3: TGTGCCAGCAGCTTCCCGGGAGTCTTCTACGAGCAGTACTTC. V is TRBV7-2 and J is TRBJ2-7, with D possibly matching TRBD2 (6 bases). Germline CDR1 reads SGHTA; CDR2 reads FQGNSA. There are 14 residues in the CDR3. The V and J ends lost 3 bases and 3 bases respectively, with 12 bases between them. Drawing the rest from reference TRBV7-2 and TRBJ2-7, the complete variable domain is GAGVSQSPSNKVTEKGKDVELRCDPISGHTALYWYRQSLGQGLEFLIYFQGNSAPDKSGLPSDRFSAERTGGSVSTLTIQRTQQEDSAVYLCASSFPGVFYEQYFGPGTRLTVT.

The gene calls are TRBV6-6 and TRBJ2-3; D is undetermined. Germline assignment: CDR1 MNHNY and CDR2 SVGAGI (reference sequence). CDR3 length equals 11 residues. V was trimmed by 10 bases and J by 6 bases, leaving 11 bases between them. The CDR3 nucleotides read TGTGCCACCCTGGTCGCGGATACGCAGTATTTT. Its translation is CATLVADTQYF.

V is TRBV30 and J is TRBJ2-7, with 9 positions matching TRBD2. Trimming cost V 3 bases and J 5 bases; bases outside gene matches: 5. Germline V CDR1 and CDR2: GTSNPN, SVGIG (reference sequence). CDR3 length: 13 amino acids. CDR3 protein: CAWRVAGAHEQYF. CDR3 nucleotides: TGTGCCTGGAGGGTAGCGGGAGCCCACGAGCAGTACTTC.

V usage is TRBV7-2 and J usage is TRBJ1-6, with TRBD1 matching 10 bases. The germline V gene has CDR1 SGHTA and CDR2 FQGNSA. This CDR3 has 15 residues. V shed 6 bases and J 6 bases; nucleotides not matched to a gene: 5. In DNA, the CDR3 is TGTGCCAGCAGAACGGGACAGGGGATTAATTCACCCCTCCACTTT. This gives the protein CASRTGQGINSPLHF.

V gene TRBV4-2 combines with J gene TRBJ1-5; D unclear. In germline, CDR1 is LGHNA, CDR2 YNFKEQ. The CDR3 loop spans 12 amino acids. Trimming took off 7 bases at V and 4 bases at J, with 8 bases between the two ends. The CDR3: CASKTGNQPQHF. The DNA of the CDR3 is TGTGCCAGCAAGACGGGGAATCAGCCCCAGCATTTT.

The rearrangement uses TRBV5-1 and TRBJ2-7; 10 nucleotides align to TRBD1. V lost 4 bases to trimming and J lost 3 bases; unmatched junction nucleotides: 4. The CDR3 runs 14 residues. Germline assignment: CDR1 SGHRS and CDR2 YFSETQ. The CDR3 is CASSPGQGYYEQYF. CDR3 DNA sequence: TGCGCCAGCAGCCCGGGACAGGGGTACTACGAGCAGTACTTC.

The chain recombines TRBV4-3 with TRBJ2-2; D gene ambiguous. CDR1 is LGHNA and CDR2 is YSLEER in the germline V gene. CDR3 length equals 14 residues. Between the trimmed V and J ends, which lost 1 base and 5 bases, there was a span of 8 bases. The CDR3 DNA is TGCGCCAGCAGCCAAGCCCGTGGGACCGGGGAGCTGTTTTTT. It translates to CASSQARGTGELFF.

Only a few counts were recorded for this clonotype. V is TRBV4-3 and J is TRBJ2-7, with D perhaps matching TRBD1 (5 bases). Germline CDR1 reads LGHNA; CDR2 reads YSLEER. This CDR3 has 16 amino acids. V lost 0 bases and J lost 1, with 13 bases in between. The CDR3 DNA follows: TGCGCCAGCAGCCAAGAAAAGGAGACAGCTTCCTACGAGCAGTACTTC. It specifies CASSQEKETASYEQYF.

The CDR3 DNA reads as TGTGCCAGCAGTTTTGACACAACTAACTATGGCTACACCTTC. Translating it yields CASSFDTTNYGYTF. This chain uses TRBV12-3 or TRBV12-4 with TRBJ1-2; D is ambiguous. The CDR3 totals 14 residues. V lost 3 bases and J 0 bases, leaving 8 bases between the germline ends.

This clonotype has just a few counts. The chain combines TRBV11-3 with TRBJ2-2, with 8 bases fitting TRBD1. V gave up 2 bases and J gave up 6 bases; unmatched junction bases: 5. Germline-derived CDR1 and CDR2 are SGHNT and YENEEA. This CDR3 contains 15 residues. The CDR3 coding sequence is TGTGCCAGCAGCTTAAGGACAGGGTCGGCCGGGGAGCTGTTTTTT. Its protein is CASSLRTGSAGELFF. Variable domain in full (rest from reference TRBV11-3 and TRBJ2-2): EAGVVQSPRYKIIEKKQPVAFWCNPISGHNTLYWYLQNLGQGPELLIRYENEEAVDDSQLPKDRFSAERLKGVDSTLKIQPAELGDSAVYLCASSLRTGSAGELFFGEGSRLTVL.

The CDR3 nucleotides read TGTGCCAGCAGCCCAGGGGATTTATCGTACAATGAGCAGTTCTTC. Translated: CASSPGDLSYNEQFF. V usage is TRBV6-2 or TRBV6-3 and J usage is TRBJ2-1, with D tentatively TRBD1 (6 bases). The germline CDR1 and CDR2 sequences are MNHEY and SVGEGT. The CDR3 runs to 15 residues. V lost 6 bases and J 4 bases, leaving 16 bases between the germline ends.

In its sample, this clonotype was seen a few times. This chain uses TRBV27 with TRBJ2-1; 9 bases agree with TRBD2. The CDR3 consists of 16 residues. Germline trimming cut 5 bases from V and 10 bases from J; bases unmatched to any gene: 15. Germline V CDR1 and CDR2: MNHEY, SMNVEV (reference sequence). This CDR3 reads CASSPSAGGPTWEQFF. The CDR3 region has the DNA TGTGCCAGCAGTCCCTCAGCGGGAGGCCCGACCTGGGAGCAGTTCTTC.

This chain joins TRBV5-1 and TRBJ1-1, with D hard to call. Trimming shortened V by 1 base and J by 1 base, and 8 bases separated the two germline ends. CDR1 and CDR2 (germline): SGHRS, YFSETQ. The CDR3 runs to 14 residues. The CDR3 reads CASSLRPGNTEAFF. The CDR3 region has the DNA TGCGCCAGCAGCTTGCGGCCGGGGAACACTGAAGCTTTCTTT.

At least ten counts were recorded for this clonotype. The chain has TRBV25-1 and TRBJ1-1; TRBD1 matches at 10 bases. The CDR3 has 18 amino acids. The V and J ends lost 2 bases and 7 bases, in that order; junction bases with no gene match: 16. In germline, CDR1 is MGHDK, CDR2 SYGVNS. This CDR3 is CASSEEPGQGSPGSEAFF. The CDR3 nucleotides are TGTGCCAGCAGTGAAGAACCGGGACAGGGGTCCCCAGGAAGTGAAGCTTTCTTT.

This clonotype has ten or more counts. V is TRBV4-3 and J is TRBJ2-2; 7 bases are shared with TRBD1. The CDR3 extends over 16 amino acids. V trimming: 2 bases; J trimming: 5 bases; junction bases outside the gene matches: 8. The germline gives CDR1 LGHNA, CDR2 YSLEER. In DNA form, the CDR3 reads TGCGCCAGCAGCCAAAATGACAGGGTCGGGACCGGGGAGCTGTTTTTT. Protein product: CASSQNDRVGTGELFF.